A single T cell receptor beta chain is shown here with its context. The source of the sample is a study of immune evolution from preneoplasia to lung adenocarcinoma. Between the mid-2010s and the late 2010s, patients underwent resection in Japan or China. Macro-dissection enriched premalignant or tumor cells before nucleic acid extraction. Sequencing was performed with immunoSEQ multiplex PCR; in TCRdb, only in-frame clones are kept and a portion is missing. The sample contains approximately 9,100 clones, approximately 85% of which appear only once. The V end lost 1 base, the J end lost 0 bases, and 9 bases lay between the germline ends. The CDR3 covers 15 residues. Germline V lookup: CDR1 SGHAT, CDR2 FQNNGV.

The chain couples TRBV11-2 to TRBJ1-2, with no clear D. This sequence originates from a person aged 65 to 85 with lung adenocarcinoma. The source material was FFPE minimally invasive lung adenocarcinoma tissue. In DNA form, the CDR3 reads TGTGCCAGCAGCTTAGGGGCAGGCTCTAACTATGGCTACACCTTC. This gives the protein CASSLGAGSNYGYTF. Full variable domain (remainder filled in from reference TRBV11-2 and TRBJ1-2): EAGVAQSPRYKIIEKRQSVAFWCNPISGHATLYWYQQILGQGPKLLIQFQNNGVVDDSQLPKDRFSAERLKGVDSTLKIQPAKLEDSAVYLCASSLGAGSNYGYTFGSGTRLTVV.